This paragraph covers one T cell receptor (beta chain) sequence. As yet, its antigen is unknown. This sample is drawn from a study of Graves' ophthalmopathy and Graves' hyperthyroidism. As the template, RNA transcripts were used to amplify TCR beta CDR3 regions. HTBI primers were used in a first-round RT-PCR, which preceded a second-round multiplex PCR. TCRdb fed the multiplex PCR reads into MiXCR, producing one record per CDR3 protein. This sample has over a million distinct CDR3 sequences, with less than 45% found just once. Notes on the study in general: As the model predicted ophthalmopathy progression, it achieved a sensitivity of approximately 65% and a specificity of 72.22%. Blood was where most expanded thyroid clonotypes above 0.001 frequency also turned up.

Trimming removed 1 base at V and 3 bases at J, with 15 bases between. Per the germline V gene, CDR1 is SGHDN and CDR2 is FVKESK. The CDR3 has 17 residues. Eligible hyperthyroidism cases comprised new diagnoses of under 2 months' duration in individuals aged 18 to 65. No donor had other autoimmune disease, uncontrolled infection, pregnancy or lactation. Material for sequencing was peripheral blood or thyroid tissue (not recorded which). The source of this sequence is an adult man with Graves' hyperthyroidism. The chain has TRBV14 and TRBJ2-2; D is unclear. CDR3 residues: CASSQGSWAPDTGELFF. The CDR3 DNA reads TGTGCCAGCAGCCAAGGTTCCTGGGCCCCTGACACCGGGGAGCTGTTTTTT. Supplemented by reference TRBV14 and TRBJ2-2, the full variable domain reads EAGVTQFPSHSVIEKGQTVTLRCDPISGHDNLYWYRRVMGKEIKFLLHFVKESKQDESGMPNNRFLAERTGGTYSTLKVQPAELEDSGVYFCASSQGSWAPDTGELFFGEGSRLTVL.